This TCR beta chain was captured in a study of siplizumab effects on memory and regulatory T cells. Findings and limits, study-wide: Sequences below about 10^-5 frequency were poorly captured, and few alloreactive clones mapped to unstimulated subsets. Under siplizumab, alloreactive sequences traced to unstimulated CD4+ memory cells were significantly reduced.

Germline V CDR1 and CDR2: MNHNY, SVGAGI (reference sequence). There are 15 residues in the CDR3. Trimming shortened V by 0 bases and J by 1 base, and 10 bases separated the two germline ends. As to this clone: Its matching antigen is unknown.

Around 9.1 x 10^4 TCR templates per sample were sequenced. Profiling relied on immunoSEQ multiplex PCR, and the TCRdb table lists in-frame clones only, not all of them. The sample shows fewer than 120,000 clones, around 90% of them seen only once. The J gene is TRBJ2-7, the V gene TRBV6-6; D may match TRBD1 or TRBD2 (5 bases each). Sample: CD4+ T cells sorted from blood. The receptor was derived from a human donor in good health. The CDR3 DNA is TGTGCCAGCAGTTACTCTGGGGGTGGATCCTACGAGCAGTACTTC. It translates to CASSYSGGGSYEQYF.